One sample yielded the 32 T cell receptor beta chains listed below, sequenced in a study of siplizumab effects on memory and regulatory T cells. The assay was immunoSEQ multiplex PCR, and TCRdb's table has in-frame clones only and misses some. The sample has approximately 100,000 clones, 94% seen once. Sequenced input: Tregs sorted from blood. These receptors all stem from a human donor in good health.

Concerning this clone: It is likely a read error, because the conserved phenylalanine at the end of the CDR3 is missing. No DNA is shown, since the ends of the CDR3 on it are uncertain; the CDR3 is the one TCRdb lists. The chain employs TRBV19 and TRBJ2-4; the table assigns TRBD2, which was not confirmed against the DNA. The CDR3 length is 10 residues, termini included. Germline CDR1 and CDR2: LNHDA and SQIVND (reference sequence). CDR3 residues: CASSMTAGRS.

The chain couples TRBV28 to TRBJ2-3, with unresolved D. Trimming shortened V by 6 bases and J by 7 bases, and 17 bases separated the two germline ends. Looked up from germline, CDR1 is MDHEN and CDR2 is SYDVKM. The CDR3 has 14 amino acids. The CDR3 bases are TGTGCCAGCAGGGCGCAGTTTCTCCGTTATACGCAGTATTTT. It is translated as CASRAQFLRYTQYF.

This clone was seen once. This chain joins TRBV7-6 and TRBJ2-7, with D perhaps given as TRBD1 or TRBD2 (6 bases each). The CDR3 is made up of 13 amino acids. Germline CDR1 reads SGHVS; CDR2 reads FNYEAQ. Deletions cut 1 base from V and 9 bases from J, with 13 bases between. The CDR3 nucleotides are TGTGCCAGCAGCTTAGGTGACCGGGGGCTGCAGTACTTC. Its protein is CASSLGDRGLQYF.

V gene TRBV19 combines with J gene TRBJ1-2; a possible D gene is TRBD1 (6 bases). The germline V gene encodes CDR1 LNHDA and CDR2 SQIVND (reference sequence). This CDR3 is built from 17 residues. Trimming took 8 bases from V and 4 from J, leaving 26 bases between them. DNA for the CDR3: TGTGCCAGTCGCCGGGTTCGAGGGGGGCCTTTCTCCTATGGCTACACCTTC. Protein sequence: CASRRVRGGPFSYGYTF. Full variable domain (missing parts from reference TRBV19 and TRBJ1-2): DGGITQSPKYLFRKEGQNVTLSCEQNLNHDAMYWYRQDPGQGLRLIYYSQIVNDFQKGDIAEGYSVSREKKESFPLTVTSAQKNPTAFYLCASRRVRGGPFSYGYTFGSGTRLTVV.

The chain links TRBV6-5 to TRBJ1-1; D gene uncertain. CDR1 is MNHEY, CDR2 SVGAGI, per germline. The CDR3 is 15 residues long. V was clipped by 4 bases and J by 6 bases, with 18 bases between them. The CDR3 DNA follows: TGTGCCAGCAGTTCATACAGAAACACCAAGCCTGAAGCTTTCTTT. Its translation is CASSSYRNTKPEAFF.

Written as DNA, the CDR3 is TGCGCCGCCGCGGGATCCCCCTCCTACGAGCAGTACTTC. Amino acids: CAAAGSPSYEQYF. The chain carries TRBV10-2 and TRBJ2-7; D may be TRBD2 (6 bases). Germline CDR1 WSHSY, CDR2 SAAADI. V was trimmed by 11 bases and J by 0 bases, leaving 14 bases between them. This CDR3 comprises 13 residues.

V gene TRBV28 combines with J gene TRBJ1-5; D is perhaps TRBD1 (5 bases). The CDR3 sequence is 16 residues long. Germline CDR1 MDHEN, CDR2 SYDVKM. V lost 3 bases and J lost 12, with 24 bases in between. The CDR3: CASSFEGRGRALLQHF. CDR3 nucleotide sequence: TGTGCCAGCAGTTTTGAGGGTAGGGGACGGGCCCTTCTCCAGCATTTT.

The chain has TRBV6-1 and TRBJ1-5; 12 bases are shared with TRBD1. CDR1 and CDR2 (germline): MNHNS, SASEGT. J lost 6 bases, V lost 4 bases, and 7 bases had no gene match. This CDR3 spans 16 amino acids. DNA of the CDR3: TGTGCCAGCAGTGCGAGGGGGACAGGGGGCGGTCAGCCCCAGCATTTT. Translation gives CASSARGTGGGQPQHF.

CDR3 bases: TGCAGTGCTAGAGATCATGGGGACAGATTTTTT. Translating it yields CSARDHGDRFF. V and J are TRBV20-1 and TRBJ1-4; 7 nucleotides align to TRBD1. CDR3 length: 11 residues. Germline CDR1 is DFQATT and CDR2 is SNEGSKA (reference sequence). Germline trimming cut 0 bases from V and 17 bases from J; bases unmatched to any gene: 6.

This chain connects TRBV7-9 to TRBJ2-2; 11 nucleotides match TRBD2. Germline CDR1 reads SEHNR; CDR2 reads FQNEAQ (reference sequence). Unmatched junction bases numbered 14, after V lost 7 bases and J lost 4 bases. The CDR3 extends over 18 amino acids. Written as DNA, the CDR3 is TGTGCCAGCACCCAATCCACACTAGCGGGAGTTACCACCGGGGAGCTGTTTTTT. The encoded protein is CASTQSTLAGVTTGELFF.

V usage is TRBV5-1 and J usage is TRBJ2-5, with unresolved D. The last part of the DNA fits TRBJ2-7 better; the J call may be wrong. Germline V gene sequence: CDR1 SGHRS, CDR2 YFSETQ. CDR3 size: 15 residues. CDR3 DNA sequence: TGCGCCAGCAGCTCACGTACCGGACCCTCCTACGAGCAGTACTTC. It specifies CASSSRTGPSYEQYF.

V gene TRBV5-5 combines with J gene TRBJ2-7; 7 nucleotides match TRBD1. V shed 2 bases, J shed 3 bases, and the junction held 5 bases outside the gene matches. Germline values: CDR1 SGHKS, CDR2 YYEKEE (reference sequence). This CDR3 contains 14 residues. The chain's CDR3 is CASSFRRDSYEQYF. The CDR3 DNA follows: TGTGCCAGCAGCTTCCGCCGGGACAGCTACGAGCAGTACTTC.

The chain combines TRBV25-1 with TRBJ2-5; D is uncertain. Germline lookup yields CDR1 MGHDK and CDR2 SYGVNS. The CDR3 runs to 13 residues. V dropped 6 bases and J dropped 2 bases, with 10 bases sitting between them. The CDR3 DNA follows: TGTGCCAGCAGGGAAGGTGGGCAAGAGACCCAGTACTTC. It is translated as CASREGGQETQYF.

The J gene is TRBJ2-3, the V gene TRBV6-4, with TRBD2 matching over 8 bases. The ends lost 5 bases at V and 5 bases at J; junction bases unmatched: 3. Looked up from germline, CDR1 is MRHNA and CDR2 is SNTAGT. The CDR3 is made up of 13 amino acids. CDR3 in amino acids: CASSPLAGDTQYF. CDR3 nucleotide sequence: TGTGCCAGCAGTCCTCTAGCGGGAGATACGCAGTATTTT.

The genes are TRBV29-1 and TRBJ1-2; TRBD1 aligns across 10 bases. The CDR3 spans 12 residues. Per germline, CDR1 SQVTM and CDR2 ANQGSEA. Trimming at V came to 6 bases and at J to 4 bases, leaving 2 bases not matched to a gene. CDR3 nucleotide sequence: TGCAGCGTCGGGACAGGGGTCTATGGCTACACCTTC. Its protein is CSVGTGVYGYTF.

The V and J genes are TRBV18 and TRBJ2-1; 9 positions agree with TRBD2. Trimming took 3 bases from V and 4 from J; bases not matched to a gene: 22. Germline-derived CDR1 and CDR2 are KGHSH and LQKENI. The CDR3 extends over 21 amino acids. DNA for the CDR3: TGTGCCAGCTCACCTGAATGGGACAATAAGGTTACTAGCGGGTCATACAATGAGCAGTTCTTC. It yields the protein CASSPEWDNKVTSGSYNEQFF.

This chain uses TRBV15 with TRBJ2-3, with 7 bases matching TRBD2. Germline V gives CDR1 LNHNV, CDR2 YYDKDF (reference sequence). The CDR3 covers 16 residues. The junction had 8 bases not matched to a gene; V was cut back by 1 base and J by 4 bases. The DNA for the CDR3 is TGTGCCACCAGCAGAGCCAGGCGGGAGCCCGCAGATACGCAGTATTTT. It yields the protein CATSRARREPADTQYF.

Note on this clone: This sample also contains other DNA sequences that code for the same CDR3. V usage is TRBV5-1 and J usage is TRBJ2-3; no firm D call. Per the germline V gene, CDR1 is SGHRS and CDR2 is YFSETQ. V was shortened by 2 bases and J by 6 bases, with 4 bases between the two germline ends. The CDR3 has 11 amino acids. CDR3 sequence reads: CASSFRDTQYF. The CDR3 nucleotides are TGCGCCAGCAGCTTCCGTGATACGCAGTATTTT. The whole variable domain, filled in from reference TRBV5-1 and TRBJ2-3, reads KAGVTQTPRYLIKTRGQQVTLSCSPISGHRSVSWYQQTPGQGLQFLFEYFSETQRNKGNFPGRFSGRQFSNSRSEMNVSTLELGDSALYLCASSFRDTQYFGPGTRLTVL.

The CDR3 spells CASSRIPGLAGTYEQYF. DNA of the CDR3: TGCGCCAGCAGCCGTATACCGGGACTAGCGGGAACCTACGAGCAGTACTTC. The chain carries TRBV4-1 and TRBJ2-7; 13 nucleotides agree with TRBD2. Germline V gene lookup returns CDR1 MGHRA and CDR2 YSYEKL. The CDR3 spans 17 residues. The J segment lost 2 bases and the V segment lost 4 bases, leaving 8 bases of the junction unmatched.

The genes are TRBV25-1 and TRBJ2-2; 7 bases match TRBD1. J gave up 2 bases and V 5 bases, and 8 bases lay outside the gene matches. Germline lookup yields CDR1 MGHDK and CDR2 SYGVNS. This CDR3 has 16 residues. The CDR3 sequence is CASSKGTDLNTGELFF. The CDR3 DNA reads TGTGCCAGCAGTAAAGGGACAGACCTTAACACCGGGGAGCTGTTTTTT.

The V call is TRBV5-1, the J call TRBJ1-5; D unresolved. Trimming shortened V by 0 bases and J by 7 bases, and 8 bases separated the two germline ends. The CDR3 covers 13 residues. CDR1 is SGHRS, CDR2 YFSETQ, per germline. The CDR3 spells CASSLEGIQPQHF. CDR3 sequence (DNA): TGCGCCAGCAGCTTGGAGGGTATCCAGCCCCAGCATTTT.

The CDR3 DNA is TGTGCCAGCAGCTGGCGGGAGGTCCAAGAGACCCAGTACTTC. Translating it yields CASSWREVQETQYF. The chain couples TRBV11-1 to TRBJ2-5, with 8 nucleotides matching TRBD2. The CDR3 runs 14 residues. Germline V gene sequence: CDR1 SGHAT, CDR2 FQDESV (reference sequence). Trimming at V came to 4 bases and at J to 1 base, leaving 2 bases not matched to a gene.

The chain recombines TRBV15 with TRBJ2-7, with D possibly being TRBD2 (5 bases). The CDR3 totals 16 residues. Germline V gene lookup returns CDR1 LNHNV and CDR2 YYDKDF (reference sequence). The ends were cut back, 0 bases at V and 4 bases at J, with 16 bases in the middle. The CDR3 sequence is CATSRDPGYASYEQYF. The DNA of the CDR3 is TGTGCCACCAGCAGAGATCCGGGGTACGCTTCTTACGAGCAGTACTTC. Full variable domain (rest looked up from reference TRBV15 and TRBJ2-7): DAMVIQNPRYQVTQFGKPVTLSCSQTLNHNVMYWYQQKSSQAPKLLFHYYDKDFNNEADTPDNFQSRRPNTSFCFLDIRSPGLGDTAMYLCATSRDPGYASYEQYFGPGTRLTVT.

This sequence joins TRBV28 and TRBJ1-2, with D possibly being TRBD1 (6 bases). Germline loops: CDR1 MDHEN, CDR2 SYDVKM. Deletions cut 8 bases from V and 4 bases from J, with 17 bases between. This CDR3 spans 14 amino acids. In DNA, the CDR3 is TGTGCCAGCTGCCCGGGGGGCGTAAGCTATGGCTACACCTTC. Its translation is CASCPGGVSYGYTF.

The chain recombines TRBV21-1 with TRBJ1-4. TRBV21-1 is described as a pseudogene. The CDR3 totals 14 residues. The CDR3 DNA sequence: TGTGCCAGCAGCAAAGCCGGTCCTGGCGAAAAACTGTTTTTT. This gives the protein CASSKAGPGEKLFF.

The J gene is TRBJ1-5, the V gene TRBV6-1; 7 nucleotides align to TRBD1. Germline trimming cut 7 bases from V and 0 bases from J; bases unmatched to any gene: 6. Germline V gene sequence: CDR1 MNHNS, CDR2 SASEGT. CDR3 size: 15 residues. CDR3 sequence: CASNPGQYSNQPQHF. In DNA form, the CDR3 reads TGTGCCAGCAACCCGGGACAGTATAGCAATCAGCCCCAGCATTTT.

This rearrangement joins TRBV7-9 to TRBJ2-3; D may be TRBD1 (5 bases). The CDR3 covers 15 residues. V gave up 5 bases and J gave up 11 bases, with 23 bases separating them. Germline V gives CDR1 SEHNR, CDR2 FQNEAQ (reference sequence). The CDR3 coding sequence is TGTGCCAGCAGCCCCCGACAGACCCTCACACTGGGGCAGTATTTT. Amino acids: CASSPRQTLTLGQYF.

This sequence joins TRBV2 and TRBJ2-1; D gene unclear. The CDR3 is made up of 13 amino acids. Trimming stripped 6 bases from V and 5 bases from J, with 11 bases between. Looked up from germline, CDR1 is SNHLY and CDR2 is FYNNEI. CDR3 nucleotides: TGTGCCAGCAGGGCCGTTTATAACAATGAGCAGTTCTTC. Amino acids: CASRAVYNNEQFF.

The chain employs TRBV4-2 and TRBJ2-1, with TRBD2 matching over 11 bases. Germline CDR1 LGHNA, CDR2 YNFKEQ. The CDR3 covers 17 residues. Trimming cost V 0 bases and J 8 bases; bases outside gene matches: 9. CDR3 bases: TGTGCCAGCAGCCAAGAGTCGGGGACTAGCGGTTGGCATGAGCAGTTCTTC. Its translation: CASSQESGTSGWHEQFF.

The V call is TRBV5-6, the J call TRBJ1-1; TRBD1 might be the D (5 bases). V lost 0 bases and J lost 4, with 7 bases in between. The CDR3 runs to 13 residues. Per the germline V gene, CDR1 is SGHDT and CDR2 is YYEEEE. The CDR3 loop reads CASSLVGPTEAFF. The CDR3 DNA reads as TGTGCCAGCAGCTTGGTGGGGCCCACTGAAGCTTTCTTT.

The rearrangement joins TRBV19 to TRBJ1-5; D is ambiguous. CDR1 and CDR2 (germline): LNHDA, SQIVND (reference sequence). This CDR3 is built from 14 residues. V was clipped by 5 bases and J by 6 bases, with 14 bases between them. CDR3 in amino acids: CASSAGLSGQPQHF. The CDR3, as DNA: TGTGCCAGTAGTGCCGGACTCTCGGGTCAGCCCCAGCATTTT.

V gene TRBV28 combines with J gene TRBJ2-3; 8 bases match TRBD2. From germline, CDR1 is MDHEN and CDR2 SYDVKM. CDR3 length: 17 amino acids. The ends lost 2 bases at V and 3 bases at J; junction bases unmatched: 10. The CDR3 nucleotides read TGTGCCAGCAGTTTAATCGGCAGCGGGAGTAGGACAGATACGCAGTATTTT. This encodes CASSLIGSGSRTDTQYF.